The next 15 T cell receptor beta chains were all read from a single sample in a study of cytomegalovirus exposure and HLA in healthy donors. Repertoires were generated with immunoSEQ multiplex PCR, while TCRdb's copy carries only in-frame clones and drops some. The repertoire consists of roughly 57,000 clones, with about 92% occurring once and the leading ten covering under 2%. The sample consisted of PBMCs. All receptors derive from a young woman in good health and CMV-seropositive.

This clone was seen a few times. CDR3 amino acids: CASSQDPDSSSYNEQFF. The CDR3 bases are TGTGCCAGCAGCCAAGATCCGGACTCTAGCTCCTACAATGAGCAGTTCTTC. The rearrangement joins TRBV4-2 to TRBJ2-1, with D tentatively TRBD2 (5 bases). In germline, CDR1 is LGHNA, CDR2 YNFKEQ. The CDR3 length is 17 residues. V lost 0 bases, J lost 0 bases, and 12 bases lay in between.

This sequence joins TRBV7-8 and TRBJ2-1, with unresolved D. V was clipped by 1 base and J by 0 bases, with 16 bases between them. CDR1 is SGHVS and CDR2 is FQNEAQ in the germline V gene. The CDR3 consists of 18 residues. Here the CDR3 DNA reads TGTGCCAGCAGCTTAGTTGTCGGGTTGTCGAGCTCCTACAATGAGCAGTTCTTC. Amino acids: CASSLVVGLSSSYNEQFF.

This clone has more than one count but fewer than ten. The chain combines TRBV6-5 with TRBJ1-5; no firm D call. Germline V gene sequence: CDR1 MNHEY, CDR2 SVGAGI. This CDR3 spans 15 amino acids. The V gene lost 2 bases and the J gene lost 7 bases, with 15 bases spanning the gap. CDR3: CASSYGSGLGQPQHF. The CDR3 DNA reads as TGTGCCAGCAGTTACGGAAGCGGGTTGGGACAGCCCCAGCATTTT.

Remarks on this clone: At one boundary the junction diverges from the germline segment, which might be a read error. The chain links TRBV5-1 to TRBJ1-4, with TRBD1 matching 9 bases. There are 14 residues in the CDR3. Germline CDR1 SGHRS, CDR2 YFSETQ. The CDR3 nucleotides read TGCGTCAGCAGCCCGACAGGGGGTAATGAAAAACTGTTTTTT. Its translation is CVSSPTGGNEKLFF.

The V and J genes are TRBV5-4 and TRBJ2-7; TRBD1 agrees at 8 bases. The V segment lost 4 bases and the J segment 0 bases; nucleotides outside the gene matches: 6. Germline CDR1 and CDR2: SGHNT and YYREEE (reference sequence). CDR3 length equals 15 residues. The CDR3 loop reads CASSIGQGISYEQYF. CDR3 DNA: TGTGCCAGCAGCATAGGACAGGGAATCTCCTACGAGCAGTACTTC.

The chain has TRBV9 and TRBJ2-1; 10 bases match TRBD2. The germline V gene has CDR1 SGDLS and CDR2 YYNGEE. V lost 3 bases, J lost 0 bases, and 9 bases stayed unmatched. CDR3 length: 18 residues. The CDR3 nucleotides are TGTGCCAGCAGCGGGTCGCCTAGCGGGGGTAGCTCCTACAATGAGCAGTTCTTC. This codes for CASSGSPSGGSSYNEQFF.

The chain links TRBV6-1 to TRBJ1-5; D perhaps matches TRBD1 (6 bases). Trimming removed 7 bases from V and 0 bases from J, with 13 bases in between. Looked up from germline, CDR1 is MNHNS and CDR2 is SASEGT. CDR3 length: 15 amino acids. CDR3 amino acids: CASKTGHYSNQPQHF. CDR3 nucleotide sequence: TGTGCCAGCAAAACGGGACACTATAGCAATCAGCCCCAGCATTTT.

J is TRBJ1-5 and V is TRBV4-3; the D gene is possibly TRBD1 (5 bases). The CDR3 extends over 14 amino acids. V lost 0 bases, J lost 5 bases, and 8 bases lay in between. Germline CDR1 and CDR2: LGHNA and YSLEER. CDR3 sequence (DNA): TGCGCCAGCAGCCAAGATCGCAGGGATCAGCCCCAGCATTTT. Encoded protein: CASSQDRRDQPQHF.

CDR3 DNA sequence: TGTGCCAGCAGGACGGGGGTCGAGGAGACCCAGTACTTC. It codes for CASRTGVEETQYF. The chain is built from TRBV6-5 and TRBJ2-5, with D possibly being TRBD2 (6 bases). Germline loops: CDR1 MNHEY, CDR2 SVGAGI. V gave up 6 bases and J gave up 5 bases, with 13 bases separating them. This CDR3 has 13 residues.

The genes are TRBV27 and TRBJ2-2; weak D call: TRBD1 (6 bases). V shed 10 bases and J shed 7 bases, with 16 bases lying between them. The germline CDR1 and CDR2 sequences are MNHEY and SMNVEV (reference sequence). The length of the CDR3 is 13 residues. CDR3 DNA sequence: TGTGCCACTTCCTTGGGGGCGGGCGGGGAGCTGTTTTTT. This translates into CATSLGAGGELFF.

The chain joins TRBV4-1 to TRBJ1-4, with D perhaps TRBD1 (5 bases). V lost 2 bases, J lost 8 bases, and 15 bases lay in between. The CDR3 extends over 15 amino acids. Germline V gene data show CDR1 as MGHRA and CDR2 as YSYEKL. Here the CDR3 reads CASSQLGGVGEKLFF. The CDR3 DNA reads as TGCGCCAGCAGCCAACTAGGAGGGGTTGGAGAAAAACTGTTTTTT.

The rearrangement links TRBV7-2 to TRBJ1-6; 8 bases fit TRBD1. Germline V gene data show CDR1 as SGHTA and CDR2 as FQGNSA. The CDR3 extends over 18 amino acids. J was trimmed by 0 bases and V by 5 bases; bases with no gene match: 9. This chain's CDR3 is CASSGGQVMSSYNSPLHF. The DNA for the CDR3 is TGTGCCAGCAGCGGGGGACAGGTGATGAGCTCCTATAATTCACCCCTCCACTTT.

This rearrangement joins TRBV5-5 to TRBJ1-5, with D possibly being TRBD1 (6 bases). Trimming left V 0 bases short and J 5 bases short, with 12 bases between. This CDR3 spans 15 amino acids. Germline CDR1 reads SGHKS; CDR2 reads YYEKEE (reference sequence). The DNA of the CDR3 is TGTGCCAGCAGCTTGGCCCAGGGGACACATCAGCCCCAGCATTTT. It is translated as CASSLAQGTHQPQHF.

The chain combines TRBV6-6 with TRBJ1-2, with 9 bases fitting TRBD1. CDR1 and CDR2 from the germline V gene are MNHNY and SVGAGI (reference sequence). The ends lost 6 bases at V and 8 bases at J; junction bases unmatched: 4. This CDR3 region has 12 residues. The CDR3 region is CASSPGQGGYTF. The CDR3 DNA reads TGTGCCAGCAGCCCGGGACAGGGCGGCTACACCTTC.

The rearrangement links TRBV9 to TRBJ2-5; TRBD1 is a possible D gene (5 bases). V lost 4 bases and J lost 7, with 20 bases in between. The CDR3 runs to 15 residues. Germline CDR1 is SGDLS and CDR2 is YYNGEE. The CDR3 DNA reads as TGTGCCAGCAGCCAGGCGCAGGGTTCCTTGGGGACCCAGTACTTC. It specifies CASSQAQGSLGTQYF.